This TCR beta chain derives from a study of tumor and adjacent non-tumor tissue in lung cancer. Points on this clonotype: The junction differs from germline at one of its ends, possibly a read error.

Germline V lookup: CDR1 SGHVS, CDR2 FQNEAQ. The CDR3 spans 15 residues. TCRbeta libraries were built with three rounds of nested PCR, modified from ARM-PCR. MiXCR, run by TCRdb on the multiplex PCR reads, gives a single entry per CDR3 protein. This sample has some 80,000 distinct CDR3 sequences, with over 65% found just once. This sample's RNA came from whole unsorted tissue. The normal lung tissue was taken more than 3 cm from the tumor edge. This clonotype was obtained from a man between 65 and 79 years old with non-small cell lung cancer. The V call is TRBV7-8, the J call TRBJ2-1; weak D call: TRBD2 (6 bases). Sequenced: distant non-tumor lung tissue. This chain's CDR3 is CAGTGGSGGYNELFF. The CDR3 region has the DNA TGTGCCGGCACCGGAGGTAGCGGAGGGTACAATGAGCTGTTCTTT.